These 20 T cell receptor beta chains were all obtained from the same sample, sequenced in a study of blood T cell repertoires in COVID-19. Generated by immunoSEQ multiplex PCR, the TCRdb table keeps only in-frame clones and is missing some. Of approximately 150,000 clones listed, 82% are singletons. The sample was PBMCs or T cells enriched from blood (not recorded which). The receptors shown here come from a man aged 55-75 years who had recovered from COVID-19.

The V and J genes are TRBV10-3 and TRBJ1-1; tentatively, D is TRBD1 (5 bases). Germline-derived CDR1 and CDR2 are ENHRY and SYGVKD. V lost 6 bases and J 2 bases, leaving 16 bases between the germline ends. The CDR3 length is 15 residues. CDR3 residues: CAIRGGEERNTEAFF. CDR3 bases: TGTGCCATCAGGGGGGGAGAAGAGCGAAACACTGAAGCTTTCTTT.

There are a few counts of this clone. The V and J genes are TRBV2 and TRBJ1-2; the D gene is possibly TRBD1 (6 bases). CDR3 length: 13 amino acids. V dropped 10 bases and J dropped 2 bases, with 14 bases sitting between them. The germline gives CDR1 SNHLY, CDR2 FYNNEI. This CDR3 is CATSPQGNYGYTF. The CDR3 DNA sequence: TGTGCCACTTCTCCACAGGGAAACTATGGCTACACCTTC.

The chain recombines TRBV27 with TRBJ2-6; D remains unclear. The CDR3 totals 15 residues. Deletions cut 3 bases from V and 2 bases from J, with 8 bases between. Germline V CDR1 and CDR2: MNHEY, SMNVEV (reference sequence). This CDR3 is CASSFLPAGANVLTF. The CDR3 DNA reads TGTGCCAGCAGTTTCCTCCCCGCTGGGGCCAACGTCCTGACTTTC.

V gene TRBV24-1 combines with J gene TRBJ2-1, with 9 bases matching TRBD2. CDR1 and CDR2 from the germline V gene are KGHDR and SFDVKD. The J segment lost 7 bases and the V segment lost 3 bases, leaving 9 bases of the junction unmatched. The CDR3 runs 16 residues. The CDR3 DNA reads TGTGCCACCAGTGATCACACTAGCGGGCTGCGTAATGAGCAGTTCTTC. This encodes CATSDHTSGLRNEQFF.

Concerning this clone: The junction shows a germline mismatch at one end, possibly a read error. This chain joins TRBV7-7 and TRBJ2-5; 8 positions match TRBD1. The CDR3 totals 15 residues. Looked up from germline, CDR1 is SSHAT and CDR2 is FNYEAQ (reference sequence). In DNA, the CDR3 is TGTGCTAGCAGCACCACCGGGACAGGAAAGGAGACCCAGTACTTC. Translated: CASSTTGTGKETQYF.

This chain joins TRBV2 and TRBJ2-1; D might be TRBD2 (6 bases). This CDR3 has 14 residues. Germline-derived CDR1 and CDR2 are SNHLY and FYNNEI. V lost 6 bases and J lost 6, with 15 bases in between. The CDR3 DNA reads TGTGCCAGCAGCCGATCCGGGAGCCCCAATGAGCAGTTCTTC. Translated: CASSRSGSPNEQFF.

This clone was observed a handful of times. CDR3 in amino acids: CASSLAGGYSYEQYF. CDR3 nucleotide sequence: TGTGCCAGCAGTTTAGCGGGGGGATACTCCTACGAGCAGTACTTC. The gene calls are TRBV28 and TRBJ2-7; 8 bases agree with TRBD2. CDR1 is MDHEN and CDR2 is SYDVKM in the germline V gene. The CDR3 loop spans 15 amino acids. The trim removed 2 bases at V and 0 bases at J, leaving 3 bases unmatched.

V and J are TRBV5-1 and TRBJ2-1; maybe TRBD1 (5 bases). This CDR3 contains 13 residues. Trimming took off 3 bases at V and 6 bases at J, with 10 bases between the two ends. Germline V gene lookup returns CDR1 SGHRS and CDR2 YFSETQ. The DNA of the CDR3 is TGCGCCAGCAGCTCGGATCAGGGCAATGAGCAGTTCTTC. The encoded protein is CASSSDQGNEQFF.

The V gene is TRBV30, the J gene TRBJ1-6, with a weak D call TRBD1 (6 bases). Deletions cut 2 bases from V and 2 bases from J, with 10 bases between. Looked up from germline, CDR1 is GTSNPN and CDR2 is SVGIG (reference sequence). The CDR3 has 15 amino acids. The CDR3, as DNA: TGTGCCTGGAGTTTTGCAGGGGCCTATAATTCACCCCTCCACTTT. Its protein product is CAWSFAGAYNSPLHF.

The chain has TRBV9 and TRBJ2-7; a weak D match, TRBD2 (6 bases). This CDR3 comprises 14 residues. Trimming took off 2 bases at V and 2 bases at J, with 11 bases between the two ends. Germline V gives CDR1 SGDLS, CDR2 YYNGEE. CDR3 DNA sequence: TGTGCCAGCAGCGTCGGGACTGTTACCTACGAGCAGTACTTC. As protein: CASSVGTVTYEQYF.

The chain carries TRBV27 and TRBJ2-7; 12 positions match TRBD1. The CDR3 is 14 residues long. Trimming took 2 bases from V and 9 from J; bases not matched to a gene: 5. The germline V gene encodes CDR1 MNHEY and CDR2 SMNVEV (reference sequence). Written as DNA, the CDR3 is TGTGCCAGCAGTTTAGGGGACAGGGGGCTGGGGCAGTACTTC. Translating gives CASSLGDRGLGQYF.

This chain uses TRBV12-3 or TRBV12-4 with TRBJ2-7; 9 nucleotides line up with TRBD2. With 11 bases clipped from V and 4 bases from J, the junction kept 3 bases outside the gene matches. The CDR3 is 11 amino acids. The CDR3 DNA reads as TGTGCCGCGGGGGGGCTGTACGAGCAGTACTTC. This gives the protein CAAGGLYEQYF.

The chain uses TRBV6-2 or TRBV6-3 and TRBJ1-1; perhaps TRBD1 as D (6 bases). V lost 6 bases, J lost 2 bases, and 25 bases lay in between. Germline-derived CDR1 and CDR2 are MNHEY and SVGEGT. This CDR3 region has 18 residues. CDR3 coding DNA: TGTGCCAGCAGCCATCCACTACCGAGGACAGCTCTTAACACTGAAGCTTTCTTT. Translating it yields CASSHPLPRTALNTEAFF.

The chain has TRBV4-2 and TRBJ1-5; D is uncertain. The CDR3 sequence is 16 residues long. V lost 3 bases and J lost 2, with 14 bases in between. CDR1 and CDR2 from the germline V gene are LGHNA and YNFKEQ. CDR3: CASSQEFGSRNQPQHF. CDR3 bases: TGTGCCAGCAGCCAGGAGTTTGGGAGCCGCAATCAGCCCCAGCATTTT.

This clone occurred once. CDR3 nucleotides: TGTGCCAGCAGCTATACGAGGGGAGGCGGCTACACCTTC. As protein: CASSYTRGGGYTF. This chain links TRBV14 with TRBJ1-2, with D perhaps matching TRBD1 (5 bases). This CDR3 has 13 amino acids. Trimming removed 5 bases from V and 8 bases from J, with 15 bases in between. Per the germline V gene, CDR1 is SGHDN and CDR2 is FVKESK. Complete variable domain (other parts from reference TRBV14 and TRBJ1-2): EAGVTQFPSHSVIEKGQTVTLRCDPISGHDNLYWYRRVMGKEIKFLLHFVKESKQDESGMPNNRFLAERTGGTYSTLKVQPAELEDSGVYFCASSYTRGGGYTFGSGTRLTVV.

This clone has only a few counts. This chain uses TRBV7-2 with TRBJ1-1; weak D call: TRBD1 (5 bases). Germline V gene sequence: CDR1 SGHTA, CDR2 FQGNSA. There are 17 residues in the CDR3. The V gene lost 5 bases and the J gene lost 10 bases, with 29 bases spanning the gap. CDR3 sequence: CASSPVPGRASGGIAFF. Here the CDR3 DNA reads TGTGCCAGCAGCCCAGTCCCGGGACGGGCCTCGGGAGGTATAGCTTTCTTT.

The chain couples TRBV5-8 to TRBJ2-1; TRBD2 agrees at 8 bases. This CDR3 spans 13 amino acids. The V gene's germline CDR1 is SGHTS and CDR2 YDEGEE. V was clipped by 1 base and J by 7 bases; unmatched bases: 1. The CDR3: CASSLRGGNEQFF. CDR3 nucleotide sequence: TGTGCCAGCAGCTTGCGGGGGGGGAATGAGCAGTTCTTC.

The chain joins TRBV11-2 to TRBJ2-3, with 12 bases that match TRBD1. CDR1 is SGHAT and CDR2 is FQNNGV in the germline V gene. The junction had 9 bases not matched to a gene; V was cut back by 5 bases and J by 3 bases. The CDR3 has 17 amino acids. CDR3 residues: CASSGTGTGGWTDTQYF. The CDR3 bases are TGTGCCAGCAGCGGTACCGGGACAGGGGGCTGGACAGATACGCAGTATTTT.

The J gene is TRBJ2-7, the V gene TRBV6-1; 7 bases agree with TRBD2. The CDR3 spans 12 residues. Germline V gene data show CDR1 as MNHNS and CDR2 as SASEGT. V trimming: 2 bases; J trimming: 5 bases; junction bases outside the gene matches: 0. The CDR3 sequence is CASSEREDEQYF. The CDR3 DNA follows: TGTGCCAGCAGTGAACGGGAGGACGAGCAGTACTTC.

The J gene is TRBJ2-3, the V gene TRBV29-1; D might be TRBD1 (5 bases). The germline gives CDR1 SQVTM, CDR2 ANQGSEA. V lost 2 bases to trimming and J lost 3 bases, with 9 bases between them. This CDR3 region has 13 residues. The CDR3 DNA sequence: TGCAGCGTTGAATTCAGGACAACAGATACGCAGTATTTT. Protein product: CSVEFRTTDTQYF.